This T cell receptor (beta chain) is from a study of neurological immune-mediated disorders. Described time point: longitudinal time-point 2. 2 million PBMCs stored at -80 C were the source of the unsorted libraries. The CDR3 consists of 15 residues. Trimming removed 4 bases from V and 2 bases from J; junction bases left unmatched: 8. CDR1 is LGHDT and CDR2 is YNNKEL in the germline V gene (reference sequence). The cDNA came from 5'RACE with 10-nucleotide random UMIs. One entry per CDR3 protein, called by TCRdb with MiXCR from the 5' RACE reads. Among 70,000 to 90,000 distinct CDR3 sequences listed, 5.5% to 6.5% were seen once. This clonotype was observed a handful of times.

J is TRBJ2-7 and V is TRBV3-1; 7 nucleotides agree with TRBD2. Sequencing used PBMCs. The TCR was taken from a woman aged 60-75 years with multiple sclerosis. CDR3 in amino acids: CASSRESGATYEQYF. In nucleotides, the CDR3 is TGTGCCAGCAGCCGGGAGAGCGGGGCGACCTACGAGCAGTACTTC.